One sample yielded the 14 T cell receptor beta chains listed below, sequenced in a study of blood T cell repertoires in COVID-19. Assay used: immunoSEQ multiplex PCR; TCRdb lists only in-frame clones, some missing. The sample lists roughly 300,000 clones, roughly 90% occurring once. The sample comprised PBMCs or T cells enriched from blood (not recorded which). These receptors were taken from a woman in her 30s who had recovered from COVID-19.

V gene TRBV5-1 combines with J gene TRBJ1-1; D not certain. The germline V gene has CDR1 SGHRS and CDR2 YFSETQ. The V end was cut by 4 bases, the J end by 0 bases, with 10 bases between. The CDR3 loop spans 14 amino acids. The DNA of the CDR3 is TGCGCCAGCAGCCCCTCGGTACTGAACACTGAAGCTTTCTTT. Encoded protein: CASSPSVLNTEAFF.

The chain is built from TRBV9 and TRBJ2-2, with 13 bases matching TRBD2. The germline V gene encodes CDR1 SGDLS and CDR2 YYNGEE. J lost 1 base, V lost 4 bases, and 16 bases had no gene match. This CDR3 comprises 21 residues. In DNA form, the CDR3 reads TGTGCCAGCAGCACCCGCCCCACCTGGACTAGCGGGGGAGTGAACACCGGGGAGCTGTTTTTT. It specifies CASSTRPTWTSGGVNTGELFF.

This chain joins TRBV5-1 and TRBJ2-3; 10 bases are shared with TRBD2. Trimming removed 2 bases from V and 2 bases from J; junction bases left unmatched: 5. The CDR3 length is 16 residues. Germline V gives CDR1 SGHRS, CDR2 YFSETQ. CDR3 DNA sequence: TGCGCCAGCAGCTTTCTAGCGGGGGATATCACAGATACGCAGTATTTT. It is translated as CASSFLAGDITDTQYF.

The CDR3 here is CATSARQGRYGYTF. The CDR3, as DNA: TGTGCCACCAGCGCACGACAGGGTCGCTATGGCTACACCTTC. This chain joins TRBV15 and TRBJ1-2; 7 nucleotides agree with TRBD1. The V gene end was trimmed by 5 bases and the J gene end by 4 bases; junction bases not matched to a gene: 7. The germline V gene has CDR1 LNHNV and CDR2 YYDKDF (reference sequence). This CDR3 region has 14 residues.

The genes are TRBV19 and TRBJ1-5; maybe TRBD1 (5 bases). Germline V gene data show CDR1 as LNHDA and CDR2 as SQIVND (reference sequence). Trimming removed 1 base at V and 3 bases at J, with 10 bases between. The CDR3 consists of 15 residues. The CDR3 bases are TGTGCCAGTAGTATAGTCGACAGCTTCAATCAGCCCCAGCATTTT. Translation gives CASSIVDSFNQPQHF. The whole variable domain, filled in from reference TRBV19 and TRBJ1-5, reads DGGITQSPKYLFRKEGQNVTLSCEQNLNHDAMYWYRQDPGQGLRLIYYSQIVNDFQKGDIAEGYSVSREKKESFPLTVTSAQKNPTAFYLCASSIVDSFNQPQHFGDGTRLSIL.

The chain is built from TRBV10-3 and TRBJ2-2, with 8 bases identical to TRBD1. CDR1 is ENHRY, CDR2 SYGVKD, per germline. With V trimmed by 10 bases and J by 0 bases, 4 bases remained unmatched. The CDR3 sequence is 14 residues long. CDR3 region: CASGQGPNTGELFF. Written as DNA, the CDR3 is TGTGCCAGTGGACAGGGCCCGAACACCGGGGAGCTGTTTTTT.

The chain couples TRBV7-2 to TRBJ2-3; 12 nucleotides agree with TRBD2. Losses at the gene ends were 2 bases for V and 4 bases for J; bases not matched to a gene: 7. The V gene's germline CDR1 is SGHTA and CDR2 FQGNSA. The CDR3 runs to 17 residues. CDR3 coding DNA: TGTGCCAGCAGCTTAAGTCTAGCGGGGGGGTTCTCAGATACGCAGTATTTT. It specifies CASSLSLAGGFSDTQYF.

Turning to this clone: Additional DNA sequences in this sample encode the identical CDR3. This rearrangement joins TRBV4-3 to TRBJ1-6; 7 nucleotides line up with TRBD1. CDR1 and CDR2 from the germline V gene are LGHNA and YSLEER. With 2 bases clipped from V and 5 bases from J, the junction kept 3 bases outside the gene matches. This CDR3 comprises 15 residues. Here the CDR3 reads CASSQRDSNNSPLHF. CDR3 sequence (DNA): TGCGCCAGCAGCCAAAGGGACAGCAATAATTCACCCCTCCACTTT.

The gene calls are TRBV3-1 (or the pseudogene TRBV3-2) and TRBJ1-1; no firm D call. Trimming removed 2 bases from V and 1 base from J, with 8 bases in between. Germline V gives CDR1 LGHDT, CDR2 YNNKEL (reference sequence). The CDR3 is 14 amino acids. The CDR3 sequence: CASSQRRANTEAFF. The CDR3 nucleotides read TGTGCCAGCAGCCAAAGGAGGGCGAACACTGAAGCTTTCTTT.

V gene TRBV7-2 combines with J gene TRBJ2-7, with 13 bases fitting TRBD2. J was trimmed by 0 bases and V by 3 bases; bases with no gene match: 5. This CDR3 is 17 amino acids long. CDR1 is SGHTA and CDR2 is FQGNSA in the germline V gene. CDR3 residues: CASSFGLAGAFSYEQYF. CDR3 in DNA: TGTGCCAGCAGCTTCGGACTAGCGGGGGCCTTCTCCTACGAGCAGTACTTC.

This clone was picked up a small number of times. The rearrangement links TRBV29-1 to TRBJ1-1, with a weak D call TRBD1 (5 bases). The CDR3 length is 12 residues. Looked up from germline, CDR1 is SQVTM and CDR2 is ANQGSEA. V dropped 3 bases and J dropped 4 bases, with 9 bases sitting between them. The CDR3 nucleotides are TGCAGCGTTGATACGGGGGGCACTGAAGCTTTCTTT. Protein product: CSVDTGGTEAFF.

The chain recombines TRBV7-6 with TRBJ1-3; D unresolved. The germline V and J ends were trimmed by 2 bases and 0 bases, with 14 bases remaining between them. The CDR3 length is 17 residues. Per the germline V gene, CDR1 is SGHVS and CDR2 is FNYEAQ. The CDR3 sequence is CASSLRVSTYSGNTIYF. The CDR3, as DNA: TGTGCCAGCAGCTTACGGGTTAGCACTTACTCTGGAAACACCATATATTTT.

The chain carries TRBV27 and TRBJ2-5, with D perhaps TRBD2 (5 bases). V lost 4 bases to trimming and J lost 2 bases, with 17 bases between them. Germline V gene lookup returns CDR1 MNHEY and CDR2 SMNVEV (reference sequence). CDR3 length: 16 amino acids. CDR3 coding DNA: TGTGCCAGCAGTTCATTCTACGGGATGCGGCAAGAGACCCAGTACTTC. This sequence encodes CASSSFYGMRQETQYF.

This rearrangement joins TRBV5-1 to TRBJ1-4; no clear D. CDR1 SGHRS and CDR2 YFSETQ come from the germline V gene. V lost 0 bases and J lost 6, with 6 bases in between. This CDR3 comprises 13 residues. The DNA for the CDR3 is TGCGCCAGCAGCTTGGGGTCGGATGAAAAACTGTTTTTT. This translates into CASSLGSDEKLFF.